The 30 T cell receptor beta chains below were found in one sample sequenced in a study of blood T cell repertoires in COVID-19. The table came from immunoSEQ multiplex PCR; TCRdb's copy has only in-frame clones and leaves some out. The top ten clones hold 2% to 2.5% of a sample with 250,000 to 350,000 clones, about nine tenths of them seen once. The sample taken for sequencing was peripheral blood. Every receptor here comes from a woman aged 45-65 years who had recovered from COVID-19.

The chain carries TRBV19 and TRBJ1-2; D unclear. The CDR3 runs to 14 residues. V was clipped by 5 bases and J by 6 bases, with 16 bases between them. Germline V CDR1 and CDR2: LNHDA, SQIVND (reference sequence). The CDR3 DNA is TGTGCCAGTAGTTACTTCGACGGCACAGATGGCTACACCTTC. Protein sequence: CASSYFDGTDGYTF.

V gene TRBV24-1 combines with J gene TRBJ1-5; D gene ambiguous. Trimming stripped 3 bases from V and 7 bases from J, with 15 bases between. The CDR3 spans 15 residues. Looked up from germline, CDR1 is KGHDR and CDR2 is SFDVKD. Here the CDR3 reads CATSDRERRLQPQHF. Here the CDR3 DNA reads TGTGCCACCAGTGATAGGGAAAGAAGACTACAGCCCCAGCATTTT.

As to this clone: At one of its ends the junction is not consistent with the germline gene, which may arise from a read error. The CDR3 nucleotides are TGTGCTAGCAGCTCGTCAAGGGGGGGAGGAGTAAATGAGCAGTTCTTC. Amino acids: CASSSSRGGGVNEQFF. The gene calls are TRBV7-7 and TRBJ2-1, with D possibly TRBD2 on 7 matching bases. CDR1 and CDR2 (germline): SSHAT, FNYEAQ (reference sequence). The CDR3 spans 16 residues.

The V and J genes are TRBV10-3 and TRBJ2-3; 13 bases are shared with TRBD2. Germline CDR1 ENHRY, CDR2 SYGVKD. V was clipped by 4 bases and J by 1 base; unmatched bases: 5. The CDR3 runs 17 residues. The CDR3 here is CAISAATSGRGTDTQYF. The CDR3 nucleotides read TGTGCCATCAGTGCAGCCACTAGCGGGAGGGGCACAGATACGCAGTATTTT.

The V gene is TRBV5-1, the J gene TRBJ1-1; D possibly corresponds to TRBD1 (5 bases). The CDR3 loop spans 15 amino acids. Trimming removed 1 base from V and 4 bases from J, with 14 bases in between. Germline assignment: CDR1 SGHRS and CDR2 YFSETQ. CDR3 DNA sequence: TGCGCCAGCAGCTTGATGAGGGGAGGTGTCACTGAAGCTTTCTTT. It codes for CASSLMRGGVTEAFF. The complete variable domain, with remaining parts taken from reference TRBV5-1 and TRBJ1-1, reads KAGVTQTPRYLIKTRGQQVTLSCSPISGHRSVSWYQQTPGQGLQFLFEYFSETQRNKGNFPGRFSGRQFSNSRSEMNVSTLELGDSALYLCASSLMRGGVTEAFFGQGTRLTVV.

This CDR3 reads CASSVDGQGSYGYTF. As DNA, the CDR3 is TGTGCCAGCAGCGTAGATGGACAGGGAAGTTATGGCTACACCTTC. The V call is TRBV9, the J call TRBJ1-2; TRBD1 matches at 8 bases. Trimming cost V 0 bases and J 5 bases; bases outside gene matches: 6. This CDR3 region has 15 residues. Germline CDR1 is SGDLS and CDR2 is YYNGEE.

This chain links TRBV24-1 with TRBJ1-1; D unclear. Trimming took off 3 bases at V and 5 bases at J, with 6 bases between the two ends. Looked up from germline, CDR1 is KGHDR and CDR2 is SFDVKD. CDR3 length: 12 amino acids. The CDR3 bases are TGTGCCACCAGTGATGGGAGGACTGAAGCTTTCTTT. Translation: CATSDGRTEAFF.

The CDR3: CASRRRDRENSPLHF. The CDR3 DNA follows: TGTGCCAGCAGGAGGCGGGACAGGGAAAATTCACCCCTCCACTTT. The chain uses TRBV7-2 and TRBJ1-6, with TRBD1 matching 9 bases. CDR1 SGHTA and CDR2 FQGNSA come from the germline V gene. After removal of 6 bases from V and 7 bases from J, the junction contained 7 bases not matched to a gene. There are 15 residues in the CDR3. Filled out from reference TRBV7-2 and TRBJ1-6, the complete variable domain reads GAGVSQSPSNKVTEKGKDVELRCDPISGHTALYWYRQSLGQGLEFLIYFQGNSAPDKSGLPSDRFSAERTGGSVSTLTIQRTQQEDSAVYLCASRRRDRENSPLHFGNGTRLTVT.

The V and J genes are TRBV7-2 and TRBJ2-7, with a weak D call TRBD1 (5 bases). Trimming stripped 1 base from V and 0 bases from J, with 7 bases between. Germline CDR1 is SGHTA and CDR2 is FQGNSA. The CDR3 spans 14 residues. The CDR3 reads CASSLGRVSYEQYF. Here the CDR3 DNA reads TGTGCCAGCAGCTTAGGCAGGGTCTCCTACGAGCAGTACTTC.

V usage is TRBV28 and J usage is TRBJ2-7; 15 bases fit TRBD2. Germline V lookup: CDR1 MDHEN, CDR2 SYDVKM. CDR3 length: 17 amino acids. V lost 6 bases and J lost 0; bases outside the gene matches: 6. CDR3 in amino acids: CASREGLAGGSSYEQYF. DNA of the CDR3: TGTGCCAGCAGGGAGGGACTAGCGGGAGGAAGCTCCTACGAGCAGTACTTC.

This clone was detected only a few times. The CDR3 coding sequence is TGTGCCAGCAGTCCTCTTGACAGGGTGAAGACGAACACTGAAGCTTTCTTT. This codes for CASSPLDRVKTNTEAFF. The J gene is TRBJ1-1, the V gene TRBV27; 7 nucleotides align to TRBD1. The CDR3 loop spans 17 amino acids. Unmatched junction bases numbered 13, after V lost 5 bases and J lost 1 base. From germline, CDR1 is MNHEY and CDR2 SMNVEV (reference sequence).

This clone occurred once. The junction departs from the called germline gene at one end, perhaps through a read error. V usage is TRBV7-7 and J usage is TRBJ2-5, with D perhaps TRBD2 (5 bases). Germline CDR1 and CDR2: SSHAT and FNYEAQ (reference sequence). CDR3 length equals 13 residues. The CDR3 DNA sequence: TGTGCTAGCAGCTTAGCCCAAACCGGGGCCCAGTACTTC. Protein product: CASSLAQTGAQYF.

Only one count was recorded for this clone. This chain uses TRBV9 with TRBJ1-3; D is unclear. This CDR3 has 17 residues. Trimming removed 0 bases from V and 2 bases from J, with 15 bases in between. Looked up from germline, CDR1 is SGDLS and CDR2 is YYNGEE. CDR3 bases: TGTGCCAGCAGCGTAGGGGCCGAGTTGTTGGCTGGAAACACCATATATTTT. Translated: CASSVGAELLAGNTIYF.

This chain uses TRBV5-1 with TRBJ2-3, with D possibly TRBD2 on 5 matching bases. Germline values: CDR1 SGHRS, CDR2 YFSETQ. Trimming took off 1 base at V and 3 bases at J, with 9 bases between the two ends. The CDR3 consists of 14 residues. The CDR3: CASSLSGLTDTQYF. CDR3 bases: TGCGCCAGCAGCTTGTCGGGGTTGACAGATACGCAGTATTTT.

The chain has TRBV6-1 and TRBJ2-3, with 11 bases lining up with TRBD2. The CDR3 extends over 17 amino acids. V dropped 4 bases and J dropped 4; count of bases not matched to a gene: 10. The germline V gene has CDR1 MNHNS and CDR2 SASEGT. Here the CDR3 DNA reads TGTGCCAGCAGTGGGCTAGCGGGAGGCCTGGTCGCAGATACGCAGTATTTT. Its translation: CASSGLAGGLVADTQYF.

The chain carries TRBV7-8 and TRBJ1-5; the D is unclear. Per germline, CDR1 SGHVS and CDR2 FQNEAQ. Trimming stripped 5 bases from V and 2 bases from J, with 16 bases between. The CDR3 spans 16 residues. CDR3 protein: CASSPDRGGRNQPQHF. CDR3 DNA sequence: TGTGCCAGCAGCCCCGACCGGGGTGGACGCAATCAGCCCCAGCATTTT.

J is TRBJ2-7 and V is TRBV5-1; 12 nucleotides match TRBD2. The CDR3 is 14 residues long. J was trimmed by 5 bases and V by 0 bases; bases with no gene match: 0. Germline lookup yields CDR1 SGHRS and CDR2 YFSETQ. CDR3 coding DNA: TGCGCCAGCAGCTTGGGGACTAGCGGGGACGAGCAGTACTTC. Residues: CASSLGTSGDEQYF.

On this clone: The sample contains more than one DNA sequence encoding this CDR3. This chain joins TRBV6-5 and TRBJ1-1; D perhaps matches TRBD1 (5 bases). This CDR3 is 14 amino acids long. Trimming took 3 bases from V and 0 from J, leaving 8 bases between them. CDR1 and CDR2 from the germline V gene are MNHEY and SVGAGI. The CDR3 here is CASSYGAVNTEAFF. As DNA, the CDR3 is TGTGCCAGCAGTTATGGGGCGGTGAACACTGAAGCTTTCTTT.

The V call is TRBV19, the J call TRBJ2-1; weak D call: TRBD1 (7 bases). Per germline, CDR1 LNHDA and CDR2 SQIVND (reference sequence). Deletions cut 3 bases from V and 4 bases from J, with 16 bases between. The CDR3 is 16 amino acids. CDR3 in DNA: TGTGCCAGTAGTATCAGAGGAGGGGGCGCGTACAATGAGCAGTTCTTC. This gives the protein CASSIRGGGAYNEQFF. Full variable domain (outside the CDR3, taken from reference TRBV19 and TRBJ2-1): DGGITQSPKYLFRKEGQNVTLSCEQNLNHDAMYWYRQDPGQGLRLIYYSQIVNDFQKGDIAEGYSVSREKKESFPLTVTSAQKNPTAFYLCASSIRGGGAYNEQFFGPGTRLTVL.

The chain carries TRBV7-9 and TRBJ1-1, with 8 bases aligning to TRBD1. V shed 8 bases and J 4 bases; nucleotides not matched to a gene: 9. This CDR3 comprises 14 residues. CDR1 is SEHNR and CDR2 is FQNEAQ in the germline V gene (reference sequence). The CDR3 DNA sequence: TGTGCCAGCTTAACCGACAGGGGATCCACTGAAGCTTTCTTT. It specifies CASLTDRGSTEAFF.

The CDR3 here is CSVARASDTEAFF. The CDR3 coding sequence is TGCAGCGTTGCCAGGGCATCGGACACTGAAGCTTTCTTT. The chain is built from TRBV29-1 and TRBJ1-1, with TRBD1 as a possible D gene (5 bases). Trimming took 4 bases from V and 3 from J, leaving 12 bases between them. Germline V gene data show CDR1 as SQVTM and CDR2 as ANQGSEA. The CDR3 covers 13 residues.

The chain employs TRBV13 and TRBJ2-1; no firm D call. Trimming took 5 bases from V and 0 from J, leaving 14 bases between them. CDR3 length: 16 amino acids. CDR1 and CDR2 (germline): PRHDT, FYEKMQ (reference sequence). CDR3 amino acids: CASSRYEVSSYNEQFF. For the CDR3, the DNA is TGTGCCAGCAGCCGATATGAGGTGAGCTCCTACAATGAGCAGTTCTTC. Full variable domain (remainder filled in from reference TRBV13 and TRBJ2-1): AAGVIQSPRHLIKEKRETATLKCYPIPRHDTVYWYQQGPGQDPQFLISFYEKMQSDKGSIPDRFSAQQFSDYHSELNMSSLELGDSALYFCASSRYEVSSYNEQFFGPGTRLTVL.

The rearrangement uses TRBV7-2 and TRBJ2-1; 10 nucleotides align to TRBD2. Germline V lookup: CDR1 SGHTA, CDR2 FQGNSA. This CDR3 is built from 14 residues. V trimming: 5 bases; J trimming: 8 bases; junction bases outside the gene matches: 6. The CDR3 DNA follows: TGTGCCAGCAGCCCTAGCGGGAGTACTTATGAGCAGTTCTTC. This gives the protein CASSPSGSTYEQFF.

The rearrangement links TRBV5-1 to TRBJ2-1; D is possibly TRBD1 (6 bases). The CDR3 extends over 16 amino acids. Germline values: CDR1 SGHRS, CDR2 YFSETQ. Trimming pared 0 bases from V and 1 base from J, leaving 11 bases between. DNA for the CDR3: TGCGCCAGCAGCTTGGGAGGGGGAAGGTCCTACAATGAGCAGTTCTTC. Its protein is CASSLGGGRSYNEQFF.

The V call is TRBV5-6, the J call TRBJ1-4; 8 nucleotides match TRBD1. Germline V gives CDR1 SGHDT, CDR2 YYEEEE. The CDR3 length is 15 residues. After removal of 3 bases from V and 6 bases from J, the junction contained 7 bases not matched to a gene. In nucleotides, the CDR3 is TGTGCCAGCAGCTCACCGGGACAGGTGGATGAAAAACTGTTTTTT. The encoded protein is CASSSPGQVDEKLFF.

The rearrangement links TRBV9 to TRBJ1-1; D remains unclear. Per germline, CDR1 SGDLS and CDR2 YYNGEE. Trimming shortened V by 5 bases and J by 2 bases, and 10 bases separated the two germline ends. The CDR3 runs to 13 residues. The CDR3 DNA reads as TGTGCCAGCAGGCCGAGCCTCAACACTGAAGCTTTCTTT. Protein product: CASRPSLNTEAFF.

The chain combines TRBV18 with TRBJ2-5, with TRBD1 as a possible D gene (6 bases). The CDR3 consists of 16 residues. Trimming cost V 1 base and J 1 base, with 13 bases left between them. The germline CDR1 and CDR2 sequences are KGHSH and LQKENI. The CDR3 reads CASSPRTAASQETQYF. DNA for the CDR3: TGTGCCAGCTCACCACGGACAGCAGCTAGCCAAGAGACCCAGTACTTC. Together with reference TRBV18 and TRBJ2-5, the CDR3 gives the full variable domain: NAGVMQNPRHLVRRRGQEARLRCSPMKGHSHVYWYRQLPEEGLKFMVYLQKENIIDESGMPKERFSAEFPKEGPSILRIQQVVRGDSAAYFCASSPRTAASQETQYFGPGTRLLVL.

The chain links TRBV11-1 to TRBJ1-2; tentative D call: TRBD1 (6 bases). This CDR3 is built from 15 residues. Trimming stripped 4 bases from V and 3 bases from J, with 15 bases between. From germline, CDR1 is SGHAT and CDR2 FQDESV (reference sequence). The CDR3 is CASSSHADSYYGYTF. DNA for the CDR3: TGTGCCAGCAGCTCCCACGCGGACAGTTACTATGGCTACACCTTC.

This chain uses TRBV6-5 with TRBJ2-7; 7 bases map to TRBD1. V lost 6 bases and J lost 0; bases outside the gene matches: 8. The germline gives CDR1 MNHEY, CDR2 SVGAGI. CDR3 size: 15 residues. In DNA form, the CDR3 reads TGTGCCAGCAGCCTGAGGGGGCCTAGCTCCTACGAGCAGTACTTC. Translated: CASSLRGPSSYEQYF.

With respect to this clone: This sample includes further DNA sequences coding for the same CDR3. The V gene is TRBV5-1, the J gene TRBJ1-2; tentative D call: TRBD1 (5 bases). Germline V gene sequence: CDR1 SGHRS, CDR2 YFSETQ. The CDR3 runs to 14 residues. The V and J ends lost 4 bases and 4 bases respectively, with 14 bases between them. The CDR3 reads CASSREGQGYGYTF. In DNA, the CDR3 is TGCGCCAGCAGCCGGGAGGGTCAGGGCTATGGCTACACCTTC.